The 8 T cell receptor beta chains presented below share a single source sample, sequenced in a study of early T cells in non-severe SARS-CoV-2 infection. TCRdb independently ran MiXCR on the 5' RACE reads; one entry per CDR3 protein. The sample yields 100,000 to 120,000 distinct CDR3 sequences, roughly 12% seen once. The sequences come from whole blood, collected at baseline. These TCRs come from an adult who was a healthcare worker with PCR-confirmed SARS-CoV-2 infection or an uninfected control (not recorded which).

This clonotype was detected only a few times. CDR3 protein: CASSQDSGARIREKLFF. In DNA, the CDR3 is TGTGCCAGCAGCCAAGATTCGGGAGCTCGAATCCGTGAAAAACTGTTTTTT. The rearrangement links TRBV4-2 to TRBJ1-4; D gene unclear. The CDR3 length is 17 residues. Germline-derived CDR1 and CDR2 are LGHNA and YNFKEQ. Deletions cut 0 bases from V and 7 bases from J, with 18 bases between.

This CDR3 reads CAISDKQGANEQFF. Here the CDR3 DNA reads TGTGCCATCAGCGACAAACAGGGGGCCAATGAGCAGTTCTTC. The chain is built from TRBV10-3 and TRBJ2-1, with TRBD1 identical over 9 bases. Trimming at V came to 6 bases and at J to 6 bases, leaving 6 bases not matched to a gene. Germline loops: CDR1 ENHRY, CDR2 SYGVKD. The CDR3 consists of 14 residues.

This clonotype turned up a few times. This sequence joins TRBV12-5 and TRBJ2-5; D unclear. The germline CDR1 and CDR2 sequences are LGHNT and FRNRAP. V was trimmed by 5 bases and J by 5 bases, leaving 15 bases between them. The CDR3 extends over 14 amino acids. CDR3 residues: CASGPTRLGETQYF. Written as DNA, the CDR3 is TGTGCTAGTGGTCCGACCCGCCTCGGGGAGACCCAGTACTTC. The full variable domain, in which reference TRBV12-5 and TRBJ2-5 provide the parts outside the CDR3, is DARVTQTPRHKVTEMGQEVTMRCQPILGHNTVFWYRQTMMQGLELLAYFRNRAPLDDSGMPKDRFSAEMPDATLATLKIQPSEPRDSAVYFCASGPTRLGETQYFGPGTRLLVL.

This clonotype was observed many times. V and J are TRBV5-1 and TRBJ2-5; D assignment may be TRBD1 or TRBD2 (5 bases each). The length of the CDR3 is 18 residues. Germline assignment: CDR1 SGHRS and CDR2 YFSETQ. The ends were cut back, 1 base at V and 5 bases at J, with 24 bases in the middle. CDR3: CASSLRRPGQTSGETQYF. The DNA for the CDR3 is TGCGCCAGCAGCTTGAGACGGCCGGGGCAGACTTCCGGGGAGACCCAGTACTTC.

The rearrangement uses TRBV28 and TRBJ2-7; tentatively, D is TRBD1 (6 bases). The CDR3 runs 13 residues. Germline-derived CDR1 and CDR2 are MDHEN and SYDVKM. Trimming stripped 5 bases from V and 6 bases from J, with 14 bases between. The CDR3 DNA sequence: TGTGCCAGCAGTCAGGGGACACTCAGCGAGCAGTACTTC. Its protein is CASSQGTLSEQYF.

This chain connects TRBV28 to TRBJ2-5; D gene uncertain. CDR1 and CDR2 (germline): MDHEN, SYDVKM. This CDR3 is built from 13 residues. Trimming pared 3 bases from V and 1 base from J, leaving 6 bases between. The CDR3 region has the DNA TGTGCCAGCAGTTTCCCAGCCCAAGAGACCCAGTACTTC. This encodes CASSFPAQETQYF.

CDR3 residues: CAISDTGQGPNTEAFF. CDR3 coding DNA: TGTGCCATCAGTGATACAGGCCAAGGGCCGAACACTGAAGCTTTCTTT. V is TRBV10-3 and J is TRBJ1-1, with D possibly matching TRBD1 (5 bases). Per the germline V gene, CDR1 is ENHRY and CDR2 is SYGVKD. Deletions cut 3 bases from V and 1 base from J, with 15 bases between. CDR3 length: 16 amino acids.

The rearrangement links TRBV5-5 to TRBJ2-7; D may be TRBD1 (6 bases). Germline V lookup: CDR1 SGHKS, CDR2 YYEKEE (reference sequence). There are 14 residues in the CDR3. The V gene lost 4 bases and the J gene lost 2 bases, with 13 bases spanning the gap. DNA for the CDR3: TGTGCCAGCAGCCCCGGGACACCGGCCTACGAGCAGTACTTC. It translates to CASSPGTPAYEQYF.